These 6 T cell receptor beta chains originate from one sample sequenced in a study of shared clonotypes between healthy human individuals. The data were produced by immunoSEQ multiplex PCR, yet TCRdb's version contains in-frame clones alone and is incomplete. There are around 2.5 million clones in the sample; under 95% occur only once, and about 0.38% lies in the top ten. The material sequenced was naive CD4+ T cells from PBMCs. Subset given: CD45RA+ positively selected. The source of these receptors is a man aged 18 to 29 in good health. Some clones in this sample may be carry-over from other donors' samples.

The CDR3, as DNA: TGTGCCAGCAGCCCCCCGGACAGAGCCAAAAACATTCAGTACTTC. It yields the protein CASSPPDRAKNIQYF. The rearrangement uses TRBV11-1 and TRBJ2-4; D might be TRBD1 (6 bases). Looked up from germline, CDR1 is SGHAT and CDR2 is FQDESV (reference sequence). Trimming cost V 5 bases and J 0 bases, with 11 bases left between them. This CDR3 spans 15 amino acids.

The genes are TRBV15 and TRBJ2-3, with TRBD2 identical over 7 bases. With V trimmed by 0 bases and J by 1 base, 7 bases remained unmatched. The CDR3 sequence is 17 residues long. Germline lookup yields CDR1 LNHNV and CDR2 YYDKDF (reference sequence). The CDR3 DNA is TGTGCCACCAGCAGAGATTACGGGGGGTCGGGCACAGATACGCAGTATTTT. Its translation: CATSRDYGGSGTDTQYF.

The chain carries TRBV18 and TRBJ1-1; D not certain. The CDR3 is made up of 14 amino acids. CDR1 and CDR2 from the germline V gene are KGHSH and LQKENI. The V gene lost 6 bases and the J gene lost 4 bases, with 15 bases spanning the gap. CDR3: CASSPGSRGTEAFF. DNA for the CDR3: TGTGCCAGCTCCCCCGGGTCCCGGGGCACTGAAGCTTTCTTT.

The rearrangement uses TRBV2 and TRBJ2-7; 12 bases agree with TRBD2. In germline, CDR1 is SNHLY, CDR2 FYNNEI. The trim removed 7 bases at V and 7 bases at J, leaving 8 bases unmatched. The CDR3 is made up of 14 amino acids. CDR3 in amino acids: CASTRLAGEGEQYF. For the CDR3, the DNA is TGTGCCAGCACCCGACTAGCGGGAGAAGGGGAGCAGTACTTC.

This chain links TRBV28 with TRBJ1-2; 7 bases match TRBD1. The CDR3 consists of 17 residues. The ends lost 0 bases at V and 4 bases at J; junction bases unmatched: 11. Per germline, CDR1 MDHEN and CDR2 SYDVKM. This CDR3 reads CASSLWLQGMVAYGYTF. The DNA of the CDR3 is TGTGCCAGCAGTTTATGGCTACAGGGGATGGTTGCCTATGGCTACACCTTC.

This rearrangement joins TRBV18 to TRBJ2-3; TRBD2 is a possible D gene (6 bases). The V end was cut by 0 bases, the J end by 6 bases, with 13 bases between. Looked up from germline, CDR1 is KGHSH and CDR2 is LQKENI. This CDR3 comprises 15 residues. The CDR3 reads CASSPPGRREDTQYF. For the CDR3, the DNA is TGTGCCAGCTCACCACCGGGACGGAGGGAGGATACGCAGTATTTT.